This T cell receptor beta chain was identified in a study of cytomegalovirus exposure and HLA in healthy donors. Primers for the PCR totalled 60 Vbeta and 13 Jbeta. Using immunoSEQ multiplex PCR, the repertoire was profiled, and TCRdb retains in-frame clones only, with some absent. The sample carries fewer than 200,000 clones, 82% recorded once. The CDR3 consists of 16 residues. Per the germline V gene, CDR1 is SGHNT and CDR2 is YYREEE (reference sequence). The V end was cut by 4 bases, the J end by 6 bases, with 19 bases between. Concerning this clone: Its antigen is unknown.

Study-wide results and limits: Most TCR beta V segments were productive about 87% or about 30% of the time in an earlier analysis.

The sequence derives from a male donor in good health and CMV-seronegative. This chain joins TRBV5-4 and TRBJ2-2; D may be TRBD2 (6 bases). Input material: PBMCs. CDR3 in amino acids: CASSQQRDSFPGELFF. The CDR3 bases are TGTGCCAGCAGCCAACAACGGGACTCCTTCCCCGGGGAGCTGTTTTTT.